A single sample is the source of the 27 T cell receptor beta chains below, sequenced in a study of T cells after yellow fever vaccination. TCRdb re-called the 5' RACE reads through MiXCR, storing one row per CDR3 protein. The table records about 580,000 distinct CDR3 sequences, less than 20% of them present only once. Here the sequenced sample was PBMCs, taken 5 days after the first yellow fever vaccination. Receptors were obtained from a man aged 18 to 29 who received the YFV17D yellow fever vaccine.

This clonotype was seen more than once but under ten times. The chain is built from TRBV11-3 and TRBJ1-3; 8 bases fit TRBD1. The CDR3 loop spans 14 amino acids. J lost 6 bases, V lost 5 bases, and 6 bases had no gene match. CDR1 and CDR2 from the germline V gene are SGHNT and YENEEA. The CDR3 sequence: CASSAQGEENTIYF. The CDR3 DNA reads as TGTGCCAGCAGCGCACAGGGGGAAGAAAACACCATATATTTT.

This clonotype came up a few times. J is TRBJ1-1 and V is TRBV4-1; no clear D. Germline-derived CDR1 and CDR2 are MGHRA and YSYEKL. Trimming took off 10 bases at V and 0 bases at J, with 15 bases between the two ends. This CDR3 comprises 14 residues. CDR3 in DNA: TGCGCCACCAGGCGGCGGAGTATGAACACTGAAGCTTTCTTT. Its protein product is CATRRRSMNTEAFF.

This clonotype was counted between two and nine times. The chain links TRBV2 to TRBJ2-3, with a possible D match to TRBD2 (7 bases). The CDR3 length is 16 residues. Germline CDR1 and CDR2: SNHLY and FYNNEI. With 2 bases removed from V and 4 bases from J, the gap between germline ends came to 16 bases. The DNA of the CDR3 is TGTGCCAGCAGTGAATTTAGGGGGGGCCGGGCAGATACGCAGTATTTT. The encoded protein is CASSEFRGGRADTQYF.

There are many counts of this clonotype. This chain joins TRBV12-3 or TRBV12-4 and TRBJ1-6; TRBD1 aligns across 7 bases. The CDR3 has 14 residues. V trimming: 4 bases; J trimming: 8 bases; junction bases outside the gene matches: 5. CDR3 coding DNA: TGTGCCAGCAGTTCCGACAGGGCATATTCACCCCTCCACTTT. Protein sequence: CASSSDRAYSPLHF.

J is TRBJ2-2 and V is TRBV24-1; possibly TRBD1 for D (7 bases). The V and J ends lost 4 bases and 5 bases respectively, with 10 bases between them. Germline V gene sequence: CDR1 KGHDR, CDR2 SFDVKD. The CDR3 is made up of 14 amino acids. CDR3 bases: TGTGCCACCAGTGAACCAGGGGGGACCGGGGAGCTGTTTTTT. Amino acid sequence: CATSEPGGTGELFF.

V usage is TRBV10-3 and J usage is TRBJ1-6; TRBD1 aligns across 7 bases. The CDR3 consists of 15 residues. Germline trimming cut 3 bases from V and 6 bases from J; bases unmatched to any gene: 5. Germline V gene lookup returns CDR1 ENHRY and CDR2 SYGVKD. CDR3: CAISDRGVLNSPLHF. The CDR3 coding sequence is TGTGCCATCAGTGACAGGGGGGTCCTTAATTCACCCCTCCACTTT.

This clonotype has a count of ten or more. This rearrangement joins TRBV12-5 to TRBJ1-1; D not resolved. Trimming left V 6 bases short and J 1 base short, with 15 bases between. CDR1 and CDR2 from the germline V gene are LGHNT and FRNRAP. This CDR3 has 15 amino acids. CDR3 protein: CASGRHPAKNTEAFF. DNA for the CDR3: TGTGCTAGTGGCCGGCATCCCGCCAAGAACACTGAAGCTTTCTTT.

This clonotype was seen many times. The chain uses TRBV5-1 and TRBJ2-1; 7 bases match TRBD1. This CDR3 spans 14 amino acids. Germline V gene sequence: CDR1 SGHRS, CDR2 YFSETQ. Trimming removed 0 bases from V and 4 bases from J; junction bases left unmatched: 1. In DNA, the CDR3 is TGCGCCAGCAGCTTGGAGGGACAGTACAATGAGCAGTTCTTC. Translating it yields CASSLEGQYNEQFF.

The genes are TRBV5-8 and TRBJ2-1; 8 bases map to TRBD1. J gave up 4 bases and V 4 bases, and 10 bases lay outside the gene matches. Germline lookup yields CDR1 SGHTS and CDR2 YDEGEE. The CDR3 covers 16 residues. The CDR3 here is CASSTYQGAVYNEQFF. The CDR3 DNA is TGTGCCAGCAGCACTTACCAGGGGGCTGTTTACAATGAGCAGTTCTTC.

The CDR3 reads CASSPRGGLFYEQYV. The CDR3 region has the DNA TGTGCCAGCAGTCCCCGGGGGGGTCTCTTCTACGAGCAGTACGTC. V usage is TRBV27 and J usage is TRBJ2-7; the match to TRBD2 covers 8 bases. The junction had 9 bases not matched to a gene; V was cut back by 5 bases and J by 3 bases. CDR1 and CDR2 from the germline V gene are MNHEY and SMNVEV (reference sequence). CDR3 length: 15 amino acids.

CDR3 sequence: CASRLGGTGNTIYF. CDR3 DNA: TGTGCCAGCAGACTGGGGGGTACTGGAAACACCATATATTTT. The rearrangement uses TRBV7-2 and TRBJ1-3; D perhaps matches TRBD1 (5 bases). Germline values: CDR1 SGHTA, CDR2 FQGNSA. Trimming cost V 6 bases and J 2 bases, with 11 bases left between them. The CDR3 spans 14 residues.

This clonotype was observed a few times. This chain uses TRBV7-9 with TRBJ2-3; 9 bases are a match to TRBD1. CDR3 length: 17 residues. Germline V gene sequence: CDR1 SEHNR, CDR2 FQNEAQ (reference sequence). The J segment lost 12 bases and the V segment lost 3 bases, leaving 19 bases of the junction unmatched. The CDR3 region is CASSFTWTGEVFGSQYF. The CDR3 DNA sequence: TGTGCCAGCAGCTTCACCTGGACAGGGGAGGTTTTCGGATCTCAGTATTTT.

The chain couples TRBV7-9 to TRBJ1-4; D perhaps matches TRBD1 (6 bases). Germline V CDR1 and CDR2: SEHNR, FQNEAQ (reference sequence). V lost 4 bases to trimming and J lost 2 bases, with 14 bases between them. The CDR3 is 16 residues long. The CDR3 loop is CASSSHRTATNEKLFF. The CDR3 DNA reads TGTGCCAGCAGCTCACACCGGACAGCCACTAATGAAAAACTGTTTTTT. The complete variable domain, with remaining parts taken from reference TRBV7-9 and TRBJ1-4, reads DTGVSQNPRHKITKRGQNVTFRCDPISEHNRLYWYRQTLGQGPEFLTYFQNEAQLEKSRLLSDRFSAERPKGSFSTLEIQRTEQGDSAMYLCASSSHRTATNEKLFFGSGTQLSVL.

Of note for this clonotype: The junction departs from germline at one end; a sequencing error may be responsible. The CDR3 sequence: CASSPPGFGSGTTIYF. The CDR3 DNA reads TGTGCCAGTAGTCCCCCGGGGTTCGGCTCTGGAACCACCATATATTTT. The V and J genes are TRBV19 and TRBJ1-3; no reliable D call. The length of the CDR3 is 16 residues. Germline values: CDR1 LNHDA, CDR2 SQIVND (reference sequence).

This clonotype was counted between two and nine times. The rearrangement joins TRBV4-3 to TRBJ1-2; D remains ambiguous. Between the trimmed V and J ends, which lost 1 base and 1 base, there was a span of 10 bases. The length of the CDR3 is 15 residues. Germline V CDR1 and CDR2: LGHNA, YSLEER. The CDR3 DNA is TGCGCCAGCAGCCAAGGGAGAACGTATAACTATGGCTACACCTTC. Translation gives CASSQGRTYNYGYTF.

The J gene is TRBJ1-6, the V gene TRBV20-1; tentatively, D is TRBD1 (6 bases). The length of the CDR3 is 13 residues. Trimming removed 6 bases from V and 7 bases from J, with 13 bases in between. Germline values: CDR1 DFQATT, CDR2 SNEGSKA (reference sequence). Here the CDR3 reads CSANGQPNSPLHF. In DNA form, the CDR3 reads TGCAGTGCGAATGGACAGCCCAATTCACCCCTCCACTTT.

There are many counts of this clonotype. The rearrangement uses TRBV6-1 and TRBJ2-1, with D perhaps TRBD2 (5 bases). V was cut by 5 bases and J by 0 bases, with 14 bases left in between. The CDR3 length is 16 residues. Germline values: CDR1 MNHNS, CDR2 SASEGT. The CDR3 coding sequence is TGTGCCAGCAGTCTAGCCTTAGGGTCCTCCTACAATGAGCAGTTCTTC. Protein product: CASSLALGSSYNEQFF.

This chain uses TRBV29-1 with TRBJ1-1; D unresolved. Germline CDR1 SQVTM, CDR2 ANQGSEA. V was pared by 4 bases and J by 3 bases, with 12 bases between. The CDR3 extends over 13 amino acids. This CDR3 reads CSVVRRMDTEAFF. The CDR3 DNA sequence: TGCAGCGTTGTTCGACGGATGGACACTGAAGCTTTCTTT.

There are a few counts of this clonotype. The chain joins TRBV20-1 to TRBJ2-5, with 14 bases fitting TRBD2. Germline values: CDR1 DFQATT, CDR2 SNEGSKA (reference sequence). The V segment lost 5 bases and the J segment 4 bases; nucleotides outside the gene matches: 3. The CDR3 has 14 amino acids. The CDR3 loop reads CSAGLAGGPETQYF. Written as DNA, the CDR3 is TGCAGTGCTGGACTAGCGGGGGGCCCAGAGACCCAGTACTTC.

Written as DNA, the CDR3 is TGTGCCAGCAGCTTAGCTGGACGGAAGTCCTACAATGAGCAGTTCTTC. The encoded protein is CASSLAGRKSYNEQFF. The rearrangement joins TRBV7-2 to TRBJ2-1; no clear D. V was cut by 0 bases and J by 1 base, with 10 bases left in between. The CDR3 length is 16 residues. Germline V gene lookup returns CDR1 SGHTA and CDR2 FQGNSA.

In its sample, this clonotype was seen a few times. The V call is TRBV5-1, the J call TRBJ2-3; 12 positions agree with TRBD2. CDR3 length: 15 residues. Looked up from germline, CDR1 is SGHRS and CDR2 is YFSETQ. J gave up 4 bases and V 1 base, and 1 base lay outside the gene matches. Here the CDR3 DNA reads TGCGCCAGCAGCTTGCCTAGCGGGGGGGCAGATACGCAGTATTTT. It translates to CASSLPSGGADTQYF.

This clonotype turned up a few times. V is TRBV7-3 and J is TRBJ2-1, with 7 nucleotides matching TRBD2. The V gene end was trimmed by 2 bases and the J gene end by 2 bases; junction bases not matched to a gene: 6. Per germline, CDR1 SGHTA and CDR2 FQGTGA. The CDR3 totals 16 residues. The CDR3 DNA sequence: TGTGCCAGCAGCTTAGCGGTGGGGGGGGCCTACAATGAGCAGTTCTTC. The encoded protein is CASSLAVGGAYNEQFF.

This clonotype was counted only a few times. The gene calls are TRBV10-3 and TRBJ2-1, with a weak D call TRBD2 (6 bases). V was shortened by 0 bases and J by 9 bases, with 27 bases between the two germline ends. The CDR3 is 19 amino acids. Germline CDR1 reads ENHRY; CDR2 reads SYGVKD. This CDR3 is CAISESIPPRRGVGSEQFF. The CDR3 bases are TGTGCCATCAGTGAGTCGATTCCCCCCCGGCGCGGGGTGGGGAGTGAGCAGTTCTTC.

This clonotype has just a few counts. This chain joins TRBV6-5 and TRBJ2-7; D call uncertain. Trimming took off 0 bases at V and 2 bases at J, with 8 bases between the two ends. CDR1 is MNHEY, CDR2 SVGAGI, per germline. The CDR3 has 14 amino acids. The CDR3 DNA sequence: TGTGCCAGCAGTTACTCGACGAAAACCTACGAGCAGTACTTC. Encoded protein: CASSYSTKTYEQYF.

The chain links TRBV20-1 to TRBJ2-6; D gene uncertain. CDR3 length: 13 amino acids. V was cut by 4 bases and J by 1 base, with 5 bases left in between. CDR1 and CDR2 (germline): DFQATT, SNEGSKA (reference sequence). CDR3: CSATQSGANVLTF. The CDR3 coding sequence is TGCAGTGCTACTCAATCTGGGGCCAACGTCCTGACTTTC.

The chain combines TRBV7-2 with TRBJ2-3; D remains unclear. Germline V gene sequence: CDR1 SGHTA, CDR2 FQGNSA. Trimming removed 1 base from V and 4 bases from J, with 6 bases in between. This CDR3 spans 13 amino acids. The CDR3: CASSLDPSDTQYF. Written as DNA, the CDR3 is TGTGCCAGCAGCTTAGACCCCTCAGATACGCAGTATTTT.

This clonotype was seen only a few times. V usage is TRBV6-6 and J usage is TRBJ2-5; D is uncertain. From germline, CDR1 is MNHNY and CDR2 SVGAGI (reference sequence). The ends were cut back, 4 bases at V and 2 bases at J, with 5 bases in the middle. The length of the CDR3 is 12 residues. The CDR3 DNA sequence: TGTGCCAGCAGTTGGATACAAGAGACCCAGTACTTC. Amino acid sequence: CASSWIQETQYF.